This is a list of T cell receptor beta chains from one sample in a study of cytomegalovirus exposure and HLA in healthy donors. Repertoires were generated with immunoSEQ multiplex PCR, while TCRdb's copy carries only in-frame clones and drops some. The table for this sample gives some 130,000 clones. The sample comprised PBMCs. All receptors come from a woman between 40 and 55 years old in good health and CMV-seropositive. Both conserved end residues are part of each CDR3.

J: TRBJ1-2; V: TRBV2; CDR3: CASSGVKDRGILNTF
J: TRBJ2-1; V: TRBV27; CDR3: CASSFGLAGVNEQFF
J: TRBJ2-7; V: TRBV4-1; CDR3: CASSQAYNPGQGYEQYF
J: TRBJ2-1; V: TRBV7-8; CDR3: CASSLGQGPSYNEQFF
J: TRBJ1-1; V: TRBV5-1; CDR3: CASSGRDTRGGNTEAFF
J: TRBJ2-7; V: TRBV14; CDR3: CASSQSGGSLYEQYF
J: TRBJ2-2; V: TRBV11-2; CDR3: CASSLGLGQGVTGELFF
J: TRBJ1-4; V: TRBV4-1; CDR3: CASSSGQGNEKLFF
J: TRBJ2-3; V: TRBV4-2; CDR3: CASSQDPGGSTDTQYF
J: -; V: TRBV27; CDR3: CASRTSGSNEQYF
J: TRBJ2-1; V: TRBV29-1; CDR3: CSVEFGFSLAGYNEQFF
J: TRBJ2-5; V: TRBV18; CDR3: CASSPLIETQYF
J: TRBJ2-3; V: TRBV7-8; CDR3: CASSLAREGAGGPTDTQYF
J: TRBJ2-5; V: TRBV15; CDR3: CATSRAGGGTQYF
J: TRBJ2-3; V: TRBV6-1; CDR3: CASSEVYWSDTQYF
J: TRBJ2-1; V: TRBV28; CDR3: CASSLTLAGGGYNEQFF
J: TRBJ2-1; V: TRBV7-2; CDR3: CASRQLGLGRFLNEQFF
J: TRBJ1-2; V: TRBV28; CDR3: CASSFNGADYGYTF
J: TRBJ2-3; V: TRBV6-5; CDR3: CASSGMAGGTDTQYF
J: TRBJ2-5; V: TRBV7-2; CDR3: CASSYRLADQETQYF
J: TRBJ2-1; V: TRBV11-2; CDR3: CASSLDDSGVRQFF
J: TRBJ2-7; V: TRBV11-3; CDR3: CASSLVSSGIYEQYF
J: TRBJ2-1; V: TRBV13; CDR3: CASSLHPNEQFF
J: TRBJ1-1; V: TRBV7-8; CDR3: CASSLELGRDTEAFF
J: TRBJ1-5; V: TRBV6-6; CDR3: CASSPPGTQPQHF
J: TRBJ2-1; V: TRBV27; CDR3: CASSPGLVVYNEQFF
J: TRBJ2-1; V: TRBV7-2; CDR3: CASSLGQGLDGNDEQFF
J: TRBJ2-7; V: TRBV6-6; CDR3: CASSLSGVYEQYF
J: TRBJ2-1; V: TRBV4-1; CDR3: CASSQGTSGSNEQFF
J: TRBJ1-5; V: TRBV5-1; CDR3: CASSLVDSSNQPQHF
J: TRBJ1-2; V: TRBV5-6; CDR3: CASSFPGQGGYGYTF
J: TRBJ2-7; V: TRBV5-6; CDR3: CASSLWGQGLHEQYF
J: TRBJ1-1; V: TRBV27; CDR3: CASSDRGETTEAFF
J: TRBJ2-1; V: TRBV13; CDR3: CASSPYPGTSGSVNEQFF
J: TRBJ2-7; V: TRBV25-1; CDR3: CASKGQLAYEQYF
J: TRBJ2-7; V: TRBV27; CDR3: CASSWTGGLGEQYF
J: TRBJ1-1; V: TRBV14; CDR3: CASSQDEGVWTEAFF
J: -; V: TRBV5-1; CDR3: CASWGGDIRPYEQYF
J: TRBJ2-7; V: TRBV19; CDR3: CASSTRTGFHEQYF
J: TRBJ1-1; V: TRBV7-9; CDR3: CASSLSGQNTEAFF
J: TRBJ1-5; V: TRBV19; CDR3: CASSIRGAIQPQHF
J: TRBJ1-1; V: TRBV28; CDR3: CASSRDREYFEAFF
J: TRBJ2-3; V: TRBV5-4; CDR3: CASRLDRGLTDTQYF
J: TRBJ1-5; V: TRBV10-1; CDR3: CASPREGLDPYQPQHF
J: TRBJ1-5; V: TRBV28; CDR3: CASSLGGGYNQPQHF
J: TRBJ2-7; V: TRBV28; CDR3: CASSFGFRQRSYEQYF
J: TRBJ1-2; V: TRBV2; CDR3: CASSEALGPANYGYTF
J: TRBJ2-5; V: TRBV25-1; CDR3: CASRAQGVKQETQYF
J: TRBJ1-1; V: TRBV11-2; CDR3: CASSSSGEDEAFF
J: TRBJ2-1; V: TRBV18; CDR3: CASSPREGLSYNEQFF
J: TRBJ1-5; V: TRBV2; CDR3: CASEVEGAKGNQPQHF